This T cell receptor (beta chain) was sequenced for a study of cytomegalovirus exposure and HLA in healthy donors. V lost 10 bases and J lost 6; bases outside the gene matches: 7. This CDR3 has 12 amino acids. Germline values: CDR1 MDHEN, CDR2 SYDVKM. Study conclusions and caveats: Per a prior analysis, the majority of TCR beta V segments were productive roughly 87% or roughly 30% of the time. The investigators catalogued 164 TCR beta chains as cytomegalovirus-associated. One later analysis reportedly identified an Asian-associated ancestry cluster that showed fewer N-insertions than the approximately 710-donor mean.

Primers included in the PCR were 60 Vbeta and 13 Jbeta primers. The method was immunoSEQ multiplex PCR; TCRdb's version includes in-frame clones alone and lacks a portion of them. The repertoire consists of 150,000 to 200,000 clones, with 70% occurring once and the leading ten covering around 4.6%. Remarks on this clone: What it recognizes is unknown.

The TCR was taken from a man younger than 30 in good health and CMV-seropositive. This chain connects TRBV28 to TRBJ1-2, with 8 bases aligning to TRBD1. The sequenced sample was PBMCs. The CDR3 protein is CAILDRVHGYTF. CDR3 in DNA: TGTGCCATCTTGGACAGGGTCCATGGCTACACCTTC.